The clone carrying this TCR beta chain was counted at least ten times. No antigen is known for it. These data are taken from a study of human T cells and chemical hapten exposure. Across the whole study: From small differences in pooled library volume came most of the variation in per-sample TCR yields.

Sample time point: patch test 3, about 24 weeks after DPC sensitization. Indicated treatment: therapeutic diphenylcyclopropenone sensitization with weekly scalp DPC. Overall study findings and caveats: The immune response of these alopecia patients might not match healthy individuals'. Expanded TCRs produced significantly more large CDR3 similarity clusters than controls did. TCRs above 1 in 1000 frequency did not change with DPC sensitization.

MiXCR, applied by TCRdb to the RACE reads, yields one record per CDR3 protein. The table records 95,000 to 150,000 distinct CDR3 sequences, around 11% of them present only once. The germline V gene has CDR1 SQVTM and CDR2 ANQGSEA. The CDR3 length is 13 residues. Trimming took 4 bases from V and 6 from J; bases not matched to a gene: 5. The input for sequencing was whole blood, taken in connection with sensitization to the hapten diphenylcyclopropenone (DPC). The rearrangement uses TRBV29-1 and TRBJ1-5; TRBD1 matches 8 bases. This receptor was identified in a woman in her forties or fifties with alopecia areata. Some clones in this sample may be carry-over from other donors' samples. The CDR3 DNA reads TGCAGCGTTGCGGGACAGGAAGGTCAGCCCCAGCATTTT. Translation gives CSVAGQEGQPQHF.